The T cell receptor beta chain under discussion was sequenced for a study of blood T cell repertoires in COVID-19 (dated by TCRdb to 2020 to 2022). Some background on the complete study: Collaborator samples came from the United States, Italy and Spain and covered acute and convalescent phases of COVID-19. Deeply sampled blood TCRbeta repertoires from subjects exposed to, actively infected with, or recovered from COVID-19 were included in the dataset. The sample metadata nearly always contained a de-identified subject ID, COVID-19 status, age in years and sex. Where available, HLA class I and class II types were obtained from metadata supplied by the sample provider rather than from assay-based typing. The repertoires were released in a freely available public database intended as a resource for research on the immune response to SARS-CoV-2. Samples came from the ongoing ImmuneRACE study (first 160 participants) plus 1,254 subjects from 6 global collaborators. The prospective study material was composed of cDNA or gDNA derived from T cells, B-cell-depleted T cells, or PBMCs.

Details on this clone: Its binding antigen is unknown. Per-nucleotide qualities are absent, and no much larger clonotype sits a single base away.

TCRbeta CDR3 regions were amplified from genomic DNA using the immunoSEQ Assay, a bias-controlled multiplex PCR. The study's processing was this. The number of nucleated cells in each sample was estimated by amplification of reference gene primers within the assay. Sequence reads were collapsed and filtered to measure the absolute abundance of every unique TCRbeta CDR3 rearrangement. For each sample, productive Simpson clonality was calculated by taking the square root of Simpson's diversity index across productive rearrangements. The immuneACCESS repertoire file appears here via TCRdb, limited to in-frame rearrangements. These files lack a portion of the clones; in checked studies, under half of the deficit traces to unresolved V genes, and the cause of the others is not known. The V and J calls and clone size are taken from that table; D and trimming were inferred from the DNA. For this sample there are about 300,000 clones; roughly 82% appear just once. The top ten hold around 1.6% of the sample.

Points the paper makes about the study in general: Clinical and demographic metadata were provided uncurated, with the amount varying by source and participant.

The CDR3 holds 16 amino acids from the cysteine to the phenylalanine. Just CDR3 DNA is preserved here, 48 bases in frame from base 1. The trim is 3 bases for V and 6 bases for J, with a gap of 18 bases between the germline ends. Via the germline V gene (reference sequence), CDR1 is MNHEY and CDR2 SMNVEV. Collaborating institutions collected whole blood in K2EDTA tubes following their own protocols. Collaborator samples were shipped for TCRbeta analysis as frozen whole blood, isolated PBMCs, or DNA extracted from either sample type. The receptor comes from a woman aged 45-59 years with acute or convalescent COVID-19. The sequence is built from TRBV27 and TRBJ2-1; matching of 6 bases hints at TRBD2 as the D gene. Specimen: peripheral blood. CDR3 protein: CASSFSSGERVNEQFF. DNA sequence: TGTGCCAGCAGTTTTAGTTCGGGGGAGAGGGTCAATGAGCAGTTCTTC.